This TCR beta chain derives from a study of T cell repertoires in cytomegalovirus infection. Study information: Both CMV infection and a matching HLA type were indicated by public TCR beta signatures.

In the case of this clonotype: What it recognizes is unknown.

One entry per CDR3 protein results from TCRdb running MiXCR on the reads. There are a few hundred thousand distinct CDR3 sequences in the sample; approximately 35% occur only once, and about 13% lies in the top ten. The germline V and J ends were trimmed by 3 bases and 0 bases, with 9 bases remaining between them. Per germline, CDR1 KGHSH and CDR2 LQKENI. There are 16 residues in the CDR3. This sequence joins TRBV18 and TRBJ1-6; D gene uncertain. The sequences come from cultured PBMCs, collected from culture after CMV antigen stimulation. This clonotype was sampled from a human donor in good health (CMV status not recorded). Some clones in this sample may be carry-over from other donors' samples. The CDR3 here is CASSPTPDSYNSPLHF. DNA for the CDR3: TGTGCCAGCTCACCCACTCCTGACTCCTATAATTCACCCCTCCACTTT.